This TCR beta chain originates from a study of cytomegalovirus exposure and HLA in healthy donors. Study-level points and caveats: The likely explanation for a cluster of highly shared sequence variants was sequencing artifact. In a later analysis, parvovirus B19, influenza, CMV and Epstein-Barr virus appeared linked to several top co-occurrence clusters. Exclusion as indistinguishable affected some V segments, including TRBV6-2 and TRBV6-3. One later analysis reportedly identified an Asian-associated ancestry cluster that showed fewer N-insertions than the roughly 670-donor mean.

The CDR3 is 14 residues long. CDR1 is SGHTA, CDR2 FQGNSA, per germline. V dropped 5 bases and J dropped 5 bases, with 13 bases sitting between them. 60 Vbeta and 13 Jbeta primers were used in PCR. The data were produced by immunoSEQ multiplex PCR, yet TCRdb's version contains in-frame clones alone and is incomplete. This table holds nearly 300,000 clones, roughly 89% found once. There are a few counts of this clone. What it binds is not known. The receptor was derived from a man in his forties in good health and CMV-seropositive. What was sequenced was PBMCs. The J gene is TRBJ1-5, the V gene TRBV7-2; weak D call: TRBD1 (6 bases). The CDR3 is CASSPRQAYQPQHF. CDR3 nucleotides: TGTGCCAGCAGCCCACGACAGGCTTATCAGCCCCAGCATTTT.